The 30 T cell receptor beta chains below all came from one sample that was sequenced in a study of control samples from healthy donors and cancer patients. Assay: immunoSEQ multiplex PCR; the TCRdb copy retains only in-frame clones and omits some. The sample consists of about 180,000 clones, approximately 90% of them appearing once. The specimen sequenced was blood. All receptors come from a young man in good health.

The chain is built from TRBV7-8 and TRBJ1-6, with D tentatively TRBD1 (6 bases). Germline V gene sequence: CDR1 SGHVS, CDR2 FQNEAQ. This CDR3 is 16 amino acids long. V dropped 5 bases and J dropped 4 bases, with 15 bases sitting between them. DNA for the CDR3: TGTGCCAGCAGCCCGGGGGCAGCGACGTATAATTCACCCCTCCACTTT. Amino acids: CASSPGAATYNSPLHF.

This chain joins TRBV14 and TRBJ2-7, with 7 bases lining up with TRBD1. There are 13 residues in the CDR3. Germline loops: CDR1 SGHDN, CDR2 FVKESK. V shed 5 bases, J shed 3 bases, and the junction held 4 bases outside the gene matches. DNA for the CDR3: TGTGCCAGCAGCGTCCGGGACAGCTACGAGCAGTACTTC. It codes for CASSVRDSYEQYF.

The chain joins TRBV30 to TRBJ2-2, with unresolved D. The germline V and J ends were trimmed by 1 base and 6 bases, with 0 bases remaining between them. This CDR3 spans 10 amino acids. CDR1 and CDR2 (germline): GTSNPN, SVGIG (reference sequence). The CDR3 DNA reads TGTGCCTGGAGTGCCGGGGAGCTGTTTTTT. Translation: CAWSAGELFF.

The chain uses TRBV5-8 and TRBJ2-5; no firm D call. The CDR3 runs 14 residues. V was trimmed by 0 bases and J by 3 bases, leaving 9 bases between them. Germline V CDR1 and CDR2: SGHTS, YDEGEE. CDR3 region: CASSLEQLKETQYF. The CDR3 region has the DNA TGTGCCAGCAGCTTGGAACAGTTGAAAGAGACCCAGTACTTC.

The rearrangement links TRBV4-2 to TRBJ1-4; no clear D gene. This CDR3 is built from 15 residues. Germline assignment: CDR1 LGHNA and CDR2 YNFKEQ. V lost 4 bases and J 4 bases, leaving 13 bases between the germline ends. In DNA form, the CDR3 reads TGTGCCAGCAGCCCGCCGACGGGATTTAATGAAAAACTGTTTTTT. It yields the protein CASSPPTGFNEKLFF.

This CDR3 reads CASSPTPTGATYEQYF. CDR3 nucleotides: TGCGCCAGCAGCCCCACCCCGACAGGGGCCACCTACGAGCAGTACTTC. The chain uses TRBV5-1 and TRBJ2-7; TRBD1 matches 8 bases. The germline V gene has CDR1 SGHRS and CDR2 YFSETQ. The V gene end was trimmed by 4 bases and the J gene end by 2 bases; junction bases not matched to a gene: 11. This CDR3 contains 16 residues.

The rearrangement joins TRBV5-1 to TRBJ1-1; weak D call: TRBD1 (5 bases). Germline CDR1 SGHRS, CDR2 YFSETQ. CDR3 length: 14 residues. Deletions cut 7 bases from V and 4 bases from J, with 17 bases between. The CDR3: CASGPRQRGTEAFF. The DNA for the CDR3 is TGCGCCAGCGGCCCGCGACAGAGAGGCACTGAAGCTTTCTTT.

In regard to this clone: One junction end disagrees with the germline gene, perhaps due to a read error. The identical CDR3 is also encoded by other nucleotide sequences in the sample. The gene calls are TRBV5-4 and TRBJ1-1; the match to TRBD1 covers 8 bases. The CDR3 has 17 amino acids. CDR1 SGHNT and CDR2 YYREEE come from the germline V gene (reference sequence). The CDR3: CASSSGTGLNMNTEAFF. DNA for the CDR3: TGTGCCAGCAGCTCCGGGACAGGCCTAAACATGAACACTGAGGCTTTCTTT.

This chain joins TRBV19 and TRBJ2-2, with 8 bases lining up with TRBD2. From germline, CDR1 is LNHDA and CDR2 SQIVND (reference sequence). V lost 5 bases, J lost 6 bases, and 8 bases stayed unmatched. This CDR3 contains 15 residues. CDR3 amino acids: CASSAGGGYPGELFF. The CDR3, as DNA: TGTGCCAGTAGTGCCGGGGGGGGCTACCCCGGGGAGCTGTTTTTT. The whole variable domain, remainder taken from reference TRBV19 and TRBJ2-2, is DGGITQSPKYLFRKEGQNVTLSCEQNLNHDAMYWYRQDPGQGLRLIYYSQIVNDFQKGDIAEGYSVSREKKESFPLTVTSAQKNPTAFYLCASSAGGGYPGELFFGEGSRLTVL.

This clone was recorded once. The chain recombines TRBV12-3 or TRBV12-4 with TRBJ2-3, with a weak D call TRBD1 (6 bases). Trimming took off 5 bases at V and 5 bases at J, with 11 bases between the two ends. The CDR3 runs to 13 residues. The CDR3 DNA is TGTGCCAGCAGTCGCAGGGGTGGAGATACGCAGTATTTT. As protein: CASSRRGGDTQYF.

The chain employs TRBV30 and TRBJ1-5; 7 bases match TRBD1. Trimming at V came to 3 bases and at J to 9 bases, leaving 20 bases not matched to a gene. Looked up from germline, CDR1 is GTSNPN and CDR2 is SVGIG (reference sequence). The CDR3 has 17 residues. The DNA of the CDR3 is TGTGCCTGGAGCTCACCCTCCCTCAGGACAGGAGGGAGGCCCCAGCATTTT. This sequence encodes CAWSSPSLRTGGRPQHF.

The V and J genes are TRBV5-4 and TRBJ2-4; 8 bases line up with TRBD2. The germline gives CDR1 SGHNT, CDR2 YYREEE (reference sequence). The CDR3 has 16 amino acids. V was pared by 2 bases and J by 0 bases, with 4 bases of the junction left unmatched. The DNA for the CDR3 is TGTGCCAGCAGCTTCGGGGGGGCGCGAGCCAAAAACATTCAGTACTTC. Residues: CASSFGGARAKNIQYF.

This chain connects TRBV5-1 to TRBJ2-7; TRBD2 aligns across 9 bases. J gave up 5 bases and V 4 bases, and 16 bases lay outside the gene matches. CDR1 SGHRS and CDR2 YFSETQ come from the germline V gene. There are 17 residues in the CDR3. CDR3 in DNA: TGCGCCAGCAGCCTTAGGGGTAGCGGGAGTTTAAGCCACGAGCAGTACTTC. This sequence encodes CASSLRGSGSLSHEQYF.

The chain is built from TRBV6-5 and TRBJ1-5; 9 bases fit TRBD1. The CDR3 contains 14 residues. Germline V lookup: CDR1 MNHEY, CDR2 SVGAGI. The J segment lost 4 bases and the V segment lost 6 bases, leaving 4 bases of the junction unmatched. The CDR3 DNA is TGTGCCAGCAGAACAGGGGGCATGAATCAGCCCCAGCATTTT. Amino acids: CASRTGGMNQPQHF.

The genes are TRBV19 and TRBJ2-3; 9 nucleotides line up with TRBD1. The CDR3 is 15 amino acids. Trimming removed 5 bases from V and 3 bases from J; junction bases left unmatched: 6. Germline V gene lookup returns CDR1 LNHDA and CDR2 SQIVND (reference sequence). The chain's CDR3 is CASSRDRVGTDTQYF. CDR3 nucleotide sequence: TGTGCCAGTAGTCGGGACAGGGTCGGAACAGATACGCAGTATTTT.

V gene TRBV2 combines with J gene TRBJ1-2, with unresolved D. This CDR3 is built from 13 residues. V dropped 1 base and J dropped 4 bases, with 7 bases sitting between them. Germline CDR1 reads SNHLY; CDR2 reads FYNNEI. The CDR3 DNA sequence: TGTGCCAGCAGTGAAGGTCGGGGCTATGGCTACACCTTC. Translating it yields CASSEGRGYGYTF.

The V call is TRBV12-5, the J call TRBJ2-5; D uncertain. Trimming took off 0 bases at V and 5 bases at J, with 4 bases between the two ends. Germline loops: CDR1 LGHNT, CDR2 FRNRAP. The CDR3 covers 12 residues. The DNA of the CDR3 is TGTGCTAGTGGTTTGGTACCCGAGACCCAGTACTTC. This sequence encodes CASGLVPETQYF.

V usage is TRBV4-2 and J usage is TRBJ1-6; 9 bases are shared with TRBD1. CDR3 length: 15 residues. With V trimmed by 0 bases and J by 10 bases, 4 bases remained unmatched. Germline CDR1 LGHNA, CDR2 YNFKEQ. CDR3 amino acids: CASSQEGTGRSPLHF. The CDR3 DNA sequence: TGTGCCAGCAGCCAAGAGGGGACAGGGCGCTCACCCCTCCACTTT.

J is TRBJ1-6 and V is TRBV6-6, with D hard to call. The CDR3 totals 13 residues. CDR1 and CDR2 from the germline V gene are MNHNY and SVGAGI (reference sequence). Trimming took 2 bases from V and 9 from J, leaving 8 bases between them. The CDR3 region has the DNA TGTGCCAGCAGTTACGGCGGAGGTTCACCCCTCCACTTT. This gives the protein CASSYGGGSPLHF.

The chain combines TRBV6-1 with TRBJ2-3; TRBD2 might be the D (5 bases). Germline CDR1 MNHNS, CDR2 SASEGT. Trimming left V 1 base short and J 2 bases short, with 13 bases between. The CDR3 is 16 residues long. This CDR3 reads CASSEGASLFTDTQYF. The CDR3 nucleotides read TGTGCCAGCAGTGAAGGCGCTAGCTTATTCACAGATACGCAGTATTTT.

The genes are TRBV18 and TRBJ1-1; D remains ambiguous. The CDR3 runs 13 residues. V was shortened by 3 bases and J by 0 bases, with 5 bases between the two germline ends. CDR1 is KGHSH and CDR2 is LQKENI in the germline V gene. CDR3 amino acids: CASSPLVNTEAFF. The CDR3 DNA reads as TGTGCCAGCTCACCCCTTGTGAACACTGAAGCTTTCTTT.

This chain links TRBV21-1 with TRBJ1-5; the table's D gene call, TRBD1, was not cross checked with the DNA. TRBV21-1 is described as a pseudogene. The CDR3 runs 15 residues. The CDR3 region has the DNA TGTGCCAGCAGCAAAGCTGCCAGGGGCAATCAGCCCCAGCATTTT. This sequence encodes CASSKAARGNQPQHF.

The chain is built from TRBV27 and TRBJ2-7; 10 bases match TRBD1. The CDR3 has 13 amino acids. Losses at the gene ends were 8 bases for V and 6 bases for J; bases not matched to a gene: 7. Germline V gene sequence: CDR1 MNHEY, CDR2 SMNVEV (reference sequence). CDR3 DNA sequence: TGTGCCAGCTGCAGACAGGGGGCCTGCGAGCAGTACTTC. Translation gives CASCRQGACEQYF.

This sequence joins TRBV13 and TRBJ2-3, with a weak D call TRBD1 (5 bases). V gave up 6 bases and J gave up 3 bases, with 7 bases separating them. The CDR3 is 12 amino acids. Germline V gene data show CDR1 as PRHDT and CDR2 as FYEKMQ (reference sequence). The DNA of the CDR3 is TGTGCCAGCAGTTCAGGGACAGATACGCAGTATTTT. The encoded protein is CASSSGTDTQYF.

The gene calls are TRBV25-1 and TRBJ2-1; 10 nucleotides line up with TRBD2. The CDR3 covers 14 residues. Germline-derived CDR1 and CDR2 are MGHDK and SYGVNS. V dropped 4 bases and J dropped 4; count of bases not matched to a gene: 1. CDR3 sequence: CASSGLAGYNEQFF. The CDR3 DNA reads TGTGCCAGCAGTGGACTAGCGGGTTACAATGAGCAGTTCTTC.

The chain joins TRBV7-9 to TRBJ2-7; 7 bases line up with TRBD1. Trimming at V came to 3 bases and at J to 3 bases, leaving 2 bases not matched to a gene. The V gene's germline CDR1 is SEHNR and CDR2 FQNEAQ (reference sequence). CDR3 length: 13 residues. The CDR3 DNA reads TGTGCCAGCAGCTTTGGGACAGACTACGAGCAGTACTTC. Residues: CASSFGTDYEQYF.

The chain joins TRBV7-2 to TRBJ1-1, with a tentative D call TRBD1 (6 bases). CDR1 is SGHTA, CDR2 FQGNSA, per germline. The CDR3 length is 14 residues. The V end was cut by 4 bases, the J end by 3 bases, with 12 bases between. CDR3 residues: CASSSGQAHTEAFF. CDR3 nucleotides: TGTGCCAGCAGCTCGGGACAAGCCCACACTGAAGCTTTCTTT.

The chain links TRBV9 to TRBJ1-6; D is uncertain. Per germline, CDR1 SGDLS and CDR2 YYNGEE. V lost 4 bases and J 6 bases, leaving 14 bases between the germline ends. There are 15 residues in the CDR3. This chain's CDR3 is CASSKNPGFNSPLHF. Written as DNA, the CDR3 is TGTGCCAGCAGCAAAAACCCGGGATTTAATTCACCCCTCCACTTT.

The J gene is TRBJ2-5, the V gene TRBV25-1; D perhaps matches TRBD1 (5 bases). The V gene lost 1 base and the J gene lost 5 bases, with 14 bases spanning the gap. This CDR3 spans 15 amino acids. CDR1 and CDR2 from the germline V gene are MGHDK and SYGVNS. The CDR3 reads CASSEWAGHGETQYF. As DNA, the CDR3 is TGTGCCAGCAGTGAATGGGCAGGACACGGGGAGACCCAGTACTTC.

The rearrangement links TRBV4-1 to TRBJ2-7, with 9 nucleotides matching TRBD1. CDR1 and CDR2 (germline): MGHRA, YSYEKL. Trimming took 5 bases from V and 4 from J; bases not matched to a gene: 6. The CDR3 is 14 residues long. CDR3 DNA sequence: TGCGCCAGCAGCGGGACAGGGCTTACTTACGAGCAGTACTTC. Translating gives CASSGTGLTYEQYF.